This paragraph covers one TCR beta chain sequence. Its antigen is not identified. The data were obtained in a study of cytomegalovirus exposure and HLA in healthy donors. Study-wide background: The 120 validation repertoires, a later analysis reported, used the same platform as the 700 or so repertoires from the first cohort. Study-level results: The listing of roughly 160 TCR beta chains classed them as cytomegalovirus-associated. Across donors, most TCRs were seen rarely, yet some public ones were widespread.

With 4 bases removed from V and 7 bases from J, the gap between germline ends came to 11 bases. CDR1 and CDR2 from the germline V gene are SEHNR and FQNEAQ (reference sequence). This CDR3 comprises 12 residues. The table came from immunoSEQ multiplex PCR; TCRdb's copy has only in-frame clones and leaves some out. Of about 170,000 clones detected, roughly 90% appear once; the ten largest clones hold roughly 5.8%. Sequenced material: PBMCs. The sequence came from a woman aged 25 to 39 in good health and CMV-seronegative. This sequence joins TRBV7-9 and TRBJ2-7; D call uncertain. This CDR3 reads CASSSNVGEQYF. The CDR3 bases are TGTGCCAGCAGCTCTAACGTGGGGGAGCAGTACTTC.